A single sample is the source of the 21 T cell receptor beta chains below, sequenced in a study of long-term antiretroviral therapy in people with HIV. The immunoSEQ assay was v3.0, run at survey level. Profiled with immunoSEQ multiplex PCR; TCRdb holds only in-frame clones, not every one. The table has about 36,000 clones, roughly four fifths seen once. The sequencing used unsorted PBMCs, collected 0.6 years after starting antiretroviral therapy. The receptors shown here come from a man in his late teens or twenties with HIV.

The gene calls are TRBV15 and TRBJ2-7; tentatively, D is TRBD2 (6 bases). Per germline, CDR1 LNHNV and CDR2 YYDKDF (reference sequence). V lost 0 bases and J 2 bases, leaving 11 bases between the germline ends. The CDR3 loop spans 15 amino acids. The DNA for the CDR3 is TGTGCCACCAGCAGAGAAACTAGGGAGGCCTACGAGCAGTACTTC. Its translation: CATSRETREAYEQYF.

This chain joins TRBV6-6 and TRBJ1-1; no firm D call. The germline V gene encodes CDR1 MNHNY and CDR2 SVGAGI (reference sequence). CDR3 length: 16 residues. V was trimmed by 2 bases and J by 5 bases, leaving 18 bases between them. The CDR3 DNA sequence: TGTGCCAGCAGTTACCCTACATGGGGTAGTGGTACTGAAGCTTTCTTT. Translation: CASSYPTWGSGTEAFF.

The V and J genes are TRBV7-2 and TRBJ2-1, with D perhaps matching TRBD1 (5 bases). V was shortened by 10 bases and J by 9 bases, with 13 bases between the two germline ends. This CDR3 is 11 amino acids long. Germline CDR1 SGHTA, CDR2 FQGNSA. CDR3 sequence: CATRDGAEQFF. The CDR3, as DNA: TGTGCCACCAGGGATGGAGCTGAGCAGTTCTTC.

This clone was seen once. This chain connects TRBV28 to TRBJ1-5, with a tentative D call TRBD1 (6 bases). The CDR3 runs to 18 residues. CDR1 is MDHEN and CDR2 is SYDVKM in the germline V gene. V was pared by 5 bases and J by 2 bases, with 22 bases between. The CDR3 DNA reads as TGTGCCAGCAGTCTATATCAGGTCCGTAGGGGGGGCAATCAGCCCCAGCATTTT. Encoded protein: CASSLYQVRRGGNQPQHF.

This clone was picked up one time. The chain links TRBV7-6 to TRBJ2-7; TRBD2 might be the D (6 bases). From germline, CDR1 is SGHVS and CDR2 FNYEAQ. The CDR3 consists of 15 residues. V lost 5 bases and J 0 bases, leaving 14 bases between the germline ends. The CDR3 DNA reads TGTGCCAGCAGCCCAGCATCGGGACTCTCCTACGAGCAGTACTTC. Its protein is CASSPASGLSYEQYF.

The chain has TRBV19 and TRBJ1-1; 8 bases fit TRBD1. This CDR3 spans 14 amino acids. Germline V lookup: CDR1 LNHDA, CDR2 SQIVND (reference sequence). Trimming at V came to 4 bases and at J to 4 bases, leaving 5 bases not matched to a gene. CDR3 DNA sequence: TGTGCCAGTAGTAGATCGGACAGGGCCACTGAAGCTTTCTTT. Its protein is CASSRSDRATEAFF.

This clone appeared a single time. The gene calls are TRBV18 and TRBJ2-3, with 8 bases fitting TRBD1. J gave up 5 bases and V 3 bases, and 7 bases lay outside the gene matches. CDR1 is KGHSH and CDR2 is LQKENI in the germline V gene. This CDR3 has 15 amino acids. CDR3 region: CASSPRDRWRDTQYF. In DNA form, the CDR3 reads TGTGCCAGCTCACCCCGGGACAGGTGGAGAGATACGCAGTATTTT. Using reference TRBV18 and TRBJ2-3 for the parts outside the CDR3, the full variable domain is NAGVMQNPRHLVRRRGQEARLRCSPMKGHSHVYWYRQLPEEGLKFMVYLQKENIIDESGMPKERFSAEFPKEGPSILRIQQVVRGDSAAYFCASSPRDRWRDTQYFGPGTRLTVL.

The J gene is TRBJ1-4, the V gene TRBV7-9, with 8 bases lining up with TRBD1. V trimming: 3 bases; J trimming: 8 bases; junction bases outside the gene matches: 5. The germline V gene has CDR1 SEHNR and CDR2 FQNEAQ (reference sequence). The CDR3 length is 14 residues. DNA of the CDR3: TGTGCCAGCAGCTTGGACAGGGTCGGGGAAAAACTGTTTTTT. As protein: CASSLDRVGEKLFF.

The chain has TRBV11-3 and TRBJ1-1, with D possibly being TRBD1 (5 bases). The germline V gene encodes CDR1 SGHNT and CDR2 YENEEA. The CDR3 runs 13 residues. Trimming cost V 1 base and J 8 bases, with 11 bases left between them. The CDR3 DNA sequence: TGTGCCAGCAGCTTAGCAGGGACCGGGGAAGCTTTCTTT. Amino acids: CASSLAGTGEAFF.

This clone has a handful of counts. The chain joins TRBV7-6 to TRBJ2-7, with 9 bases lining up with TRBD1. The CDR3 extends over 15 amino acids. Germline loops: CDR1 SGHVS, CDR2 FNYEAQ. V shed 3 bases and J 1 base; nucleotides not matched to a gene: 4. CDR3 DNA: TGTGCCAGCAGCTTGACGGGACAGGGTTCCTACGAGCAGTACTTC. Translation gives CASSLTGQGSYEQYF.

This chain uses TRBV11-1 with TRBJ2-3, with 9 nucleotides matching TRBD1. The germline CDR1 and CDR2 sequences are SGHAT and FQDESV (reference sequence). Unmatched junction bases numbered 5, after V lost 1 base and J lost 0 bases. The CDR3 loop spans 17 amino acids. CDR3 coding DNA: TGTGCCAGCAGCTTAGTAGGAGGGACAGGGAGCACAGATACGCAGTATTTT. Amino acids: CASSLVGGTGSTDTQYF.

This chain connects TRBV4-3 to TRBJ1-4; D may be TRBD1 (5 bases). The CDR3 runs to 19 residues. Trimming took 1 base from V and 8 from J, leaving 26 bases between them. Germline V gene sequence: CDR1 LGHNA, CDR2 YSLEER. The CDR3 DNA reads TGCGCCAGCAGCCAAGTAGTGAAGGGCTTGGGACTTTCGGGGGAAAAACTGTTTTTT. Protein sequence: CASSQVVKGLGLSGEKLFF.

The V gene is TRBV28, the J gene TRBJ2-1; D is unclear. The CDR3 length is 12 residues. Germline-derived CDR1 and CDR2 are MDHEN and SYDVKM. Trimming took off 5 bases at V and 4 bases at J, with 6 bases between the two ends. CDR3 nucleotides: TGTGCCAGCAGTCAAATATACAATGAGCAGTTCTTC. Protein sequence: CASSQIYNEQFF.

This sequence joins TRBV30 and TRBJ1-1; perhaps TRBD1 as D (5 bases). The CDR3 has 12 residues. CDR1 is GTSNPN, CDR2 SVGIG, per germline (reference sequence). Trimming removed 5 bases at V and 4 bases at J, with 11 bases between. The CDR3 DNA follows: TGTGCCTGGGGGGCGGAGGGCACTGAAGCTTTCTTT. Translated: CAWGAEGTEAFF.

J is TRBJ2-3 and V is TRBV9; D is undetermined. CDR1 and CDR2 from the germline V gene are SGDLS and YYNGEE. The ends were cut back, 1 base at V and 5 bases at J, with 11 bases in the middle. The CDR3 sequence is 14 residues long. The CDR3 DNA reads as TGTGCCAGCAGCGTACGGAGCATCCTAGATACGCAGTATTTT. As protein: CASSVRSILDTQYF.

The V call is TRBV29-1, the J call TRBJ1-1; tentatively, D is TRBD1 (6 bases). Germline CDR1 SQVTM, CDR2 ANQGSEA. The V end was cut by 6 bases, the J end by 10 bases, with 21 bases between. This CDR3 spans 13 amino acids. The CDR3: CSVPRGGGEVAFF. DNA of the CDR3: TGCAGCGTCCCTAGGGGTGGGGGCGAGGTAGCTTTCTTT.

This clone has a single count. The CDR3 spells CASSSGSWSNQPQHF. DNA for the CDR3: TGTGCCAGCAGTTCCGGGAGTTGGAGCAATCAGCCCCAGCATTTT. The chain uses TRBV6-5 and TRBJ1-5; D remains ambiguous. CDR3 size: 15 residues. Per germline, CDR1 MNHEY and CDR2 SVGAGI. V was trimmed by 4 bases and J by 1 base, leaving 11 bases between them.

V gene TRBV6-1 combines with J gene TRBJ2-7; D unclear. The CDR3 is 11 residues long. Germline CDR1 and CDR2: MNHNS and SASEGT. V was shortened by 5 bases and J by 6 bases, with 8 bases between the two germline ends. CDR3 sequence reads: CASSYSSEQYF. The CDR3, as DNA: TGTGCCAGCAGTTACAGCTCCGAGCAGTACTTC.

This rearrangement joins TRBV10-3 to TRBJ2-3, with 8 bases that match TRBD1. After removal of 8 bases from V and 4 bases from J, the junction contained 8 bases not matched to a gene. From germline, CDR1 is ENHRY and CDR2 SYGVKD. The CDR3 consists of 14 residues. The CDR3 protein is CAIGSGQGSDTQYF. Written as DNA, the CDR3 is TGTGCCATCGGCTCCGGACAGGGCTCAGATACGCAGTATTTT.

The CDR3 protein is CASKEDKGATYEQYF. Here the CDR3 DNA reads TGCGCCAGCAAGGAAGACAAGGGCGCAACTTACGAGCAGTACTTC. This rearrangement joins TRBV23-1 to TRBJ2-7; no firm D call. TRBV23-1 is flagged as an ORF with uncertain function. The V and J ends lost 7 bases and 4 bases respectively, with 20 bases between them. This CDR3 has 15 amino acids.

The gene calls are TRBV5-8 and TRBJ1-3; unclear D gene. Trimming took off 0 bases at V and 2 bases at J, with 6 bases between the two ends. The CDR3 has 14 amino acids. Germline values: CDR1 SGHTS, CDR2 YDEGEE. The CDR3 loop reads CASSLGRTGNTIYF. As DNA, the CDR3 is TGTGCCAGCAGCTTGGGGAGAACTGGAAACACCATATATTTT.